What follows are 3 T cell receptor beta chains derived from one specimen sequenced in a study of blood T cells in healthy people across ages. A second PCR of roughly 7 to 11 cycles used a sample-barcoded 5' primer and a J-beta primer mix. TCRdb passed the 5' RACE reads through MiXCR, listing each CDR3 protein once. The table lists just under 900,000 distinct CDR3 sequences, 29% of them singletons, with around 16% in the top ten. The specimen was blood. These receptors originate from a woman older than 75 in good health.

This clonotype has just a few counts. The chain carries TRBV13 and TRBJ2-1; 11 nucleotides line up with TRBD2. The trim removed 2 bases at V and 3 bases at J, leaving 18 bases unmatched. The CDR3 extends over 21 amino acids. CDR1 is PRHDT and CDR2 is FYEKMQ in the germline V gene (reference sequence). CDR3 nucleotide sequence: TGTGCCAGCAGCTTATCAAATCCTAGCGGGGGGCAAGGGATCTTCTACAATGAGCAGTTCTTC. Protein product: CASSLSNPSGGQGIFYNEQFF.

In this sample, this clonotype turned up a few times. The chain joins TRBV7-6 to TRBJ2-2; D unclear. V lost 3 bases and J 8 bases, leaving 10 bases between the germline ends. CDR1 and CDR2 (germline): SGHVS, FNYEAQ. This CDR3 comprises 13 residues. The CDR3, as DNA: TGTGCCAGCAGCTTCAGTGCCCGGGGGGAGCTGTTTTTT. It specifies CASSFSARGELFF.

This clonotype was seen at least ten times. This chain joins TRBV6-5 and TRBJ2-1, with D perhaps being TRBD1 or TRBD2 (5 bases each). CDR1 and CDR2 from the germline V gene are MNHEY and SVGAGI. CDR3 length: 14 residues. V was trimmed by 3 bases and J by 9 bases, leaving 15 bases between them. CDR3: CASSYARDGAEQFF. The CDR3 nucleotides are TGTGCCAGCAGTTATGCCCGGGACGGCGCTGAGCAGTTCTTC.